The T cell receptor beta chain under discussion was sequenced for a study of CD8 T cell repertoires and HIV-1 epitope variants. Whole-study context: Enriched T cells were co-cultured with equal autologous T cell-negative cells. 1M T cells were kept uncultured as a baseline. Whole-study findings and limits: No clonotypes responded to the TAALDMSHF plasma variant; a few recognized KF9, one HW9.

Survey-depth immunoSEQ sequencing covered TCR beta CDR3 regions. Sequenced by immunoSEQ multiplex PCR; TCRdb stores in-frame clones only, minus some. The sample records thousands of clones, around 65% being singletons. Comments on this clone: Antigen specificity is unknown.

This CDR3 has 17 residues. Per the germline V gene, CDR1 is SQVTM and CDR2 is ANQGSEA. V gave up 7 bases and J gave up 2 bases; unmatched junction bases: 13. Sequencing was performed on cultured CD8+ T cells derived from PBMCs. This receptor was taken from a male donor with HIV. The chain recombines TRBV29-1 with TRBJ2-3; 12 bases agree with TRBD2. CDR3 region: CSALLVASGGATDTQYF. The DNA for the CDR3 is TGCAGCGCCCTGCTGGTGGCTAGCGGGGGGGCCACAGATACGCAGTATTTT.